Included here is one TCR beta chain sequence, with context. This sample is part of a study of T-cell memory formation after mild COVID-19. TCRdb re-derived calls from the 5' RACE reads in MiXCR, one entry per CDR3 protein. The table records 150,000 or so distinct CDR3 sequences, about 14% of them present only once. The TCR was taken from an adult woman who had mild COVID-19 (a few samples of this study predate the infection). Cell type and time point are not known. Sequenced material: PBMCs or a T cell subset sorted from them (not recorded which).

DNA for the CDR3: TGTGCCAGCAGTTTAGTGAGTAGCGGAAAAAACATTCAGTACTTC. Translating gives CASSLVSSGKNIQYF. The chain links TRBV12-3 or TRBV12-4 to TRBJ2-4, with a tentative D call TRBD2 (6 bases). This CDR3 has 15 residues. V lost 1 base and J lost 4, with 11 bases in between.